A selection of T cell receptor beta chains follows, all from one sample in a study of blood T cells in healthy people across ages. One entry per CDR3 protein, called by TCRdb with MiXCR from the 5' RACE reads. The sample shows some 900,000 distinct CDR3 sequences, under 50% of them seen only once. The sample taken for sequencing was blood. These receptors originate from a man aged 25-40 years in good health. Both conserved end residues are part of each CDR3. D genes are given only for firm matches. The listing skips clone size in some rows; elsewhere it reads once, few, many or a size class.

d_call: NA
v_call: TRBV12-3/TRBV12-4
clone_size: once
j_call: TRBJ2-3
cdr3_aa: CASSDGGRRRTDTQYF
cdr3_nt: TGTGCCAGCAGTGATGGCGGCCGACGTCGCACAGATACGCAGTATTTT

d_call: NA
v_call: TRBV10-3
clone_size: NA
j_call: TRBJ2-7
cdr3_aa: CAVAPEGAASYEQYF
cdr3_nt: TGTGCCGTCGCTCCTGAAGGGGCCGCCTCCTACGAGCAGTACTTC

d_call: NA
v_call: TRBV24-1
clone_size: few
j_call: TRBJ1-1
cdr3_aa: CATSDSLNTEAFF
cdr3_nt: TGTGCCACCAGTGACAGCCTGAACACTGAAGCTTTCTTT

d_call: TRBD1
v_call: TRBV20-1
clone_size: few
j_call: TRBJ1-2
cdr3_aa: CSAVQGRGYTF
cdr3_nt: TGCAGCGCTGTACAGGGGCGCGGCTACACCTTC

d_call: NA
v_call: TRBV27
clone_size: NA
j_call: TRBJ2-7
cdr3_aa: CASSLSQADYEQYF
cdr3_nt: TGTGCCAGCAGTTTATCGCAAGCTGACTACGAGCAGTACTTC

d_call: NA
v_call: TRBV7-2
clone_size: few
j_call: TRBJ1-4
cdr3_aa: CASSLGGVTNEKLFF
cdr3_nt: TGTGCCAGCAGCTTAGGGGGAGTGACTAATGAAAAACTGTTTTTT

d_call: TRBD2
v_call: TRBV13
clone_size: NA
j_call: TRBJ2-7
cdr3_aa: CASSLEGSGGSYSYEQYF
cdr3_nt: TGTGCCAGCAGCTTGGAGGGTAGCGGGGGGTCCTATTCCTACGAGCAGTACTTC

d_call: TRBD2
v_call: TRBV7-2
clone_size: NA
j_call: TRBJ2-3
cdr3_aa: CASSRVGKRGALSTDTQYF
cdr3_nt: TGTGCCAGCAGCCGAGTGGGAAAGCGGGGGGCGCTAAGCACAGATACGCAGTATTTT

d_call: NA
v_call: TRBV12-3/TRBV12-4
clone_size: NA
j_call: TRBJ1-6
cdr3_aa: CASRWQVNNSPLHF
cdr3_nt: TGTGCCAGCAGATGGCAAGTAAATAATTCACCCCTCCACTTT

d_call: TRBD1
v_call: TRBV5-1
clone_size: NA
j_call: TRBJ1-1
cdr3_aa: CARDRPLNTEAFF
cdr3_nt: TGCGCCAGGGACAGGCCTTTGAACACTGAAGCTTTCTTT

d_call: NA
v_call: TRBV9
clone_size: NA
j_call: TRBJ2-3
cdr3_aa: CASSVTSRTDTQYF
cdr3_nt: TGTGCCAGCAGCGTCACGAGCCGCACAGATACGCAGTATTTT

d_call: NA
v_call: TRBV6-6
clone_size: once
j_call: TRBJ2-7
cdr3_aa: CASSYVSSDEQYF
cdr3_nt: TGTGCCAGCAGTTACGTCTCTAGCGACGAGCAGTACTTC

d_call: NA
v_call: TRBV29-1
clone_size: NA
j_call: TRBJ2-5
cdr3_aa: CSVVYREYQETQYF
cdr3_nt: TGCAGCGTTGTTTACAGGGAATACCAAGAGACCCAGTACTTC

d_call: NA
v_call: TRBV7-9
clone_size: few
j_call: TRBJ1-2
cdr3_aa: CASSIQANYGYTF
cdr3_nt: TGTGCCAGCAGTATACAGGCCAACTATGGCTACACCTTC

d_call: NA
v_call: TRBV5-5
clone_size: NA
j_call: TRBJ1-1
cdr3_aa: CASSLELQGTLEYTEAFF
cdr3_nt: TGTGCCAGCAGCCTCGAGCTACAGGGCACTTTGGAGTACACTGAAGCTTTCTTT

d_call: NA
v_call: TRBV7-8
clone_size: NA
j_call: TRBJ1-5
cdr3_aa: CASSLRGDGVVSSNQPQHF
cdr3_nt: TGTGCCAGCAGCTTAAGGGGCGACGGGGTAGTATCCAGCAATCAGCCCCAGCATTTT